The present T cell receptor beta chain was sequenced within a study of cytomegalovirus exposure and HLA in healthy donors. The CDR3 has 15 residues. The germline gives CDR1 SGHRS, CDR2 YFSETQ. V dropped 0 bases and J dropped 3 bases, with 9 bases sitting between them. General observations from the study: Per published reports, the classifier diagnosed cytomegalovirus status with high specificity and sensitivity. Data from an earlier analysis indicated that most TCR beta V segments were productive either about 87% or about 30% of the time. Rare TCR sequences predominated, though certain public TCRs were found in many donors. Later analysis indicated greater clonal expansion among HLA-associated TCR beta chains than among equally common other chains.

Of note for this clone: The antigen is unknown.

60 Vbeta and 13 Jbeta primers were used in PCR. TCRdb's copy holds only in-frame clones and misses some; the assay was immunoSEQ multiplex PCR. This table holds around 150,000 clones, roughly four fifths found once. The TCR originated in a woman under 30 in good health and CMV-seronegative. V and J are TRBV5-1 and TRBJ1-4; D is uncertain. Specimen: PBMCs. The CDR3 here is CASSLGTDSNEKLFF. CDR3 sequence (DNA): TGCGCCAGCAGCTTGGGCACGGACTCTAATGAAAAACTGTTTTTT.